This record concerns one T cell receptor beta chain sequence. These data are taken from a study of blood T cell repertoires in COVID-19. J lost 2 bases, V lost 2 bases, and 1 base had no gene match. CDR1 and CDR2 from the germline V gene are ENHRY and SYGVKD. The CDR3 is made up of 14 amino acids. TCRdb keeps only in-frame clones here, not all; method: immunoSEQ multiplex PCR. The sample comprises around 55,000 clones, around 84% of which are singletons, and 5.5% to 7% rests with the top ten. The rearrangement uses TRBV10-3 and TRBJ2-5; TRBD2 matches 8 bases. This receptor was identified in a human donor in a cohort sampled during active or convalescent COVID-19. The specimen sequenced was peripheral blood. The CDR3 region is CAISERGGQETQYF. CDR3 DNA sequence: TGTGCCATCAGTGAGCGGGGGGGACAAGAGACCCAGTACTTC.